This note documents a single T cell receptor beta chain sequence. The sample comes from a study of T cell repertoires in cytomegalovirus infection. Study in general: Shared public TCR beta signatures pointed to both CMV infection and a matching HLA type.

TCRdb reprocessed the reads via MiXCR and lists one record per CDR3 protein. The repertoire holds 250,000 or so distinct CDR3 sequences, with roughly 12% as singletons. The specimen was PBMCs. This clonotype was sampled from a human donor in good health (CMV status not recorded). Some clones in this sample may be carry-over from other donors' samples.

CDR3 in amino acids: CATSDPAGGRVDEQFF. For the CDR3, the DNA is TGTGCCACCAGTGATCCAGCGGGAGGGCGGGTGGATGAGCAGTTCTTC. The chain combines TRBV24-1 with TRBJ2-1; 10 positions match TRBD2. This CDR3 is 16 amino acids long. Germline values: CDR1 KGHDR, CDR2 SFDVKD. Trimming cost V 3 bases and J 8 bases; bases outside gene matches: 9.